This T cell receptor (beta chain) came from a study of T cell repertoires in cytomegalovirus infection. The overall study: Recently described HLA-C-restricted plus well-studied HLA-B-restricted CMV epitopes were used.

Findings of the study overall: Within the response measured ex vivo, HLA-C-restricted CMV-specific TCR beta clonotypes were dominant.

Germline CDR1 reads SGDLS; CDR2 reads YYNGEE. V trimming: 0 bases; J trimming: 6 bases; junction bases outside the gene matches: 13. The CDR3 has 18 amino acids. One entry per CDR3 protein, called by TCRdb with MiXCR from the reads. Of fewer than 900,000 distinct CDR3 sequences detected, 25% to 30% appear once; the ten largest clones hold around 14%. Regarding this clonotype: Its cognate antigen is unknown.

The source material was cultured CD8+ T cells from PBMCs, sampled from culture after CMV antigen stimulation. The sequence came from a human donor in good health (CMV status not recorded). Some clones in this sample may be carry-over from other donors' samples. V gene TRBV9 combines with J gene TRBJ2-1, with 9 bases fitting TRBD2. In DNA, the CDR3 is TGTGCCAGCAGCGTAGCGTCGAGCGGGGGGCCGGAGGGCAATGAGCAGTTCTTC. This sequence encodes CASSVASSGGPEGNEQFF.